This TCR beta chain was sequenced during a study of CD8+ T cells in alopecia areata. Sequencing relied on a cDNA template that was reverse transcribed from extracted RNA. Libraries were prepared by immunoSEQ multiplex PCR; TCRdb keeps only in-frame clonotypes and omits some of them. The sample contains 180,000 or so clones, 58% of which appear only once. A remark on this clone: The target antigen is unknown.

Study results and caveats: Treatment with tofacitinib significantly lowered scalp clonality and reduced expanded CD8+ clones among the top 100.

Treatment indicated: oral pan-JAK inhibitor, 5-10 mg twice daily. Trimming stripped 4 bases from V and 7 bases from J, with 9 bases between. The CDR3 consists of 12 residues. Germline values: CDR1 SGHRS, CDR2 YFSETQ. This rearrangement joins TRBV5-1 to TRBJ2-1, with D possibly matching TRBD2 (5 bases). The input for sequencing was CD4+ T cells sorted from blood, taken at approximately week 60, from a patient treated with tofacitinib. The TCR was taken from a human donor with alopecia areata. CDR3 residues: CASSRGGNEQFF. The CDR3, as DNA: TGCGCCAGCAGCCGAGGCGGGAATGAGCAGTTCTTC.